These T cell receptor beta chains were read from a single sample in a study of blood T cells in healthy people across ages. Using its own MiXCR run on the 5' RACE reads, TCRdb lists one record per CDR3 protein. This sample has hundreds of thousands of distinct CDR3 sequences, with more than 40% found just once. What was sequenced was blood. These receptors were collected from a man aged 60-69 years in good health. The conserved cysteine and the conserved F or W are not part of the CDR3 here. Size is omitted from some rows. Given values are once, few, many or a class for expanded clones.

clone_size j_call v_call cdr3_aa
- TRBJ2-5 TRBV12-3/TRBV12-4 ASSLSRVGEAQY
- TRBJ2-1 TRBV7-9 ASSLRRTQGYNEQF
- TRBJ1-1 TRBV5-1 ASSRDRGLNTEAF
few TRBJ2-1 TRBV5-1 ASSLRGGSDNEQF
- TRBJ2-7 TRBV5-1 ASSSQGHEQY
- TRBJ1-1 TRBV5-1 ASSLHSGANTEAF
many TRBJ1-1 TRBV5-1 ASSLVTGSMNTEAF
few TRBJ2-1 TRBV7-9 ASSFPGRGYNEQF
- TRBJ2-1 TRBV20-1 SAPIDSGQYNEQF
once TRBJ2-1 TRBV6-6 ASGGTGIYNEQF
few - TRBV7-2 ASSVGYQYEQY
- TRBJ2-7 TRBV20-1 SARDDSYEQY
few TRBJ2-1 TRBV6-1 ASSPKLDRSSKGEQF
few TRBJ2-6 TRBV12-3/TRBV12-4 ASSLALTGSGANVLT
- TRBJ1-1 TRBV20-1 SARDPRGNTEAF
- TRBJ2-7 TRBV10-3 AISESRGSLGQY
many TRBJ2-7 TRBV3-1 ASSHSSYEQY
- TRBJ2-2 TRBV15 ATTDRANTGELF
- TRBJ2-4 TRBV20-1 SARKGFKNIQY
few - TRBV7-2 ASSSDRGRPEQY
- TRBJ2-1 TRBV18 ASSPPGRNNEQF
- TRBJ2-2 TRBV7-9 ASSLAGLAYSGELF
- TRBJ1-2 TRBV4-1 ASSQDPSFYGCT
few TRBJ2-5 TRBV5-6 ASSLLTSGGPQETQY
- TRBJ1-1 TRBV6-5 ASRLTDSLLNTEAF
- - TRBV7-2 ASSLSSAAGQETQY
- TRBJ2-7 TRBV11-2 ASSAKRTRGYEQY
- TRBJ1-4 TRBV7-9 ASSPRQGAPEKLF
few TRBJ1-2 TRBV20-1 SARDRTGGYT
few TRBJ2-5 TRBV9 ASSVAPGKETQY
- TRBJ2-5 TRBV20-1 SAPDRFQTQY
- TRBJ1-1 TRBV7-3 ASSSGGFTEAF
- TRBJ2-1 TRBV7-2 ASSFNDRGLRLNNEQF
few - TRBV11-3 ASSLGGTGKNIQY
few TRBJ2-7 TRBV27 ASSLSQGGEQY
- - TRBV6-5 AAAGLGETQY
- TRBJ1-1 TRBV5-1 ASGFPGETEAF
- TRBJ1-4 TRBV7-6 ASSLGAARVNEKLF
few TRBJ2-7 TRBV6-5 ASSYTTVASEQY
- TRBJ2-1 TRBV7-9 ASSTNRGYNEQF
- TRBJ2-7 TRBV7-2 ASSLFRTSGYEQY
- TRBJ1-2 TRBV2 ASSPTRDLSNYGYT
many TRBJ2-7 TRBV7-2 ASSLGDGPYEQY
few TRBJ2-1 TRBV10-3 AIMAGANNEQF
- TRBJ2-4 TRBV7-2 ASSSPRGWLAKNIQY
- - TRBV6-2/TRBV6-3 ASSGSRYRGEQY
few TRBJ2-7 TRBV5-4 ASSLVSGGSEQY
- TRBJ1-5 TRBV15 ATSAGVRPQH
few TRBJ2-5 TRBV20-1 SVSAGGETQY
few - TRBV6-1 ASSEMGFFEQY
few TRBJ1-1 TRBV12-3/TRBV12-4 ASQRRGAFSGNTEAF
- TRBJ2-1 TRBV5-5 ASSLLGPGHSYNEQF
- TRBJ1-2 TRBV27 ASRPSPSLEVGYT
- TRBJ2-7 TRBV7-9 ASSFRQGQSYEQY
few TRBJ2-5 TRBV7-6 ASSLFSGAQETQY
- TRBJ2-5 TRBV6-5 ASSPNPGGVRNEQY
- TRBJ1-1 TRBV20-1 SAGQGTEAF
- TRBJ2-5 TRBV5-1 ASSLGGAQETRY
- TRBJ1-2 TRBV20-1 SAREKTNYGYT
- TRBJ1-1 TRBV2 ASGGISTEAF